This T cell receptor (beta chain) derives from a study of blood T cell repertoires in COVID-19. On the study more broadly: COVID-19 samples collected from the United States, Italy and Spain covered acute and convalescent phases.

The CDR3 consists of 14 residues. Germline values: CDR1 MNHEY, CDR2 SVGAGI. Trimming at V came to 7 bases and at J to 2 bases, leaving 7 bases not matched to a gene. Data came from immunoSEQ multiplex PCR; TCRdb stores just in-frame clones and leaves some out. The sample shows around 250,000 clones, around 85% of them seen only once. Cohort allocation depended upon clinical history that participants reported. This sequence joins TRBV6-5 and TRBJ2-5; 7 bases line up with TRBD2. The receptor comes from a woman in her forties or fifties who had recovered from COVID-19. Sequencing was performed on PBMCs or T cells enriched from blood (not recorded which). In DNA form, the CDR3 reads TGTGCCAGCACCCTTCTAGCGGAGCAAGAGACCCAGTACTTC. It specifies CASTLLAEQETQYF.